This T cell receptor (beta chain) was recovered during a study of STAT5B mutations in CD4+ large granular lymphocyte leukemia. General study findings and limits: Main leukemic clonotypes were patient-specific, but roughly 23% appeared at low frequency elsewhere.

Measured with immunoSEQ multiplex PCR; TCRdb has only the in-frame clones, and not every one. The sample holds under 35,000 clones; approximately 80% are singletons and the top ten take about 2.4%. The V and J ends lost 2 bases and 1 base respectively, with 2 bases between them. Germline CDR1 and CDR2: KGHSH and LQKENI. The CDR3 is made up of 12 amino acids. A remark on this clone: Its antigen is undetermined.

The V call is TRBV18, the J call TRBJ1-1, with D unclear. The sequenced material came from CD4+ T cells from blood buffy coats. The receptor's source is a human donor in good health. The CDR3 DNA reads as TGTGCCAGCTCACCAGAGAACACTGAAGCTTTCTTT. Residues: CASSPENTEAFF.